This T cell receptor (beta chain) was recorded in a study of blood T cells in healthy people across ages. General study points: TCR beta diversity tracked closely with naive T cell percentage.

This clonotype came up a few times. Its antigen is as yet unknown. With a J-beta primer mix and a sample-barcoded 5' primer, a second PCR ran roughly 6 to 11 cycles. TCRdb reprocessed the 5' RACE reads with MiXCR, giving one entry per CDR3 protein. The repertoire consists of about 690,000 distinct CDR3 sequences, with around two fifths occurring once and the leading ten covering 25% to 30%. Drawing of peripheral blood yielded about 9.6 milliliters from each donor. Between the trimmed V and J ends, which lost 6 bases and 1 base, there was a span of 19 bases. Germline loops: CDR1 MNHEY, CDR2 SVGEGT. The CDR3 loop spans 16 amino acids.

The chain carries TRBV6-2 or TRBV6-3 and TRBJ2-7, with D tentatively TRBD1 (6 bases). The TCR sequence derives from a man aged 80 or over in good health. Input material: blood. The CDR3 DNA is TGTGCCAGCAGGAAAATCCACGGGACAACTTCCTACGAGCAGTACTTC. This codes for CASRKIHGTTSYEQYF.